This T cell receptor beta chain is from a study of cytomegalovirus exposure and HLA in healthy donors (dated by TCRdb to 2016 to 2017). For the wider study: According to an earlier analysis of 550 to 700 of the donors, 150 million to 200 million T cells yielded 90 million to 140 million unique TCR beta sequences and around 280 Gb of sequence data. Approximately 300 gigabases of sequencing data and around 85 million unique TCR sequences made up an early release that covered 500 to 700 HLA-typed donors. The genetic ancestry cluster associated with self-reported Caucasian donors included 70% to 85% of the roughly 380 genotyped donors. The study was designed to test whether signatures of past pathogen exposure could be identified by cataloging public T cell receptors. The study profiled the T cell repertoires of under 850 subjects by immunosequencing and related them to cytomegalovirus serostatus. Along with the roughly 700-subject first cohort, a separate validation cohort of more than 90 different subjects was used. High-throughput TCR immunosequencing, statistical association of individual TCRs with disease status, and machine learning were combined to predict cytomegalovirus infection status. To study patterns of TCR occurrence, a later analysis re-analyzed previously published TCR beta repertoires from under 750 donors and added high-resolution HLA genotyping. Rather than using new phenotypic data, the later analysis identified candidate immune exposures from TCR beta sequences and from how often those sequences occurred across donors. An earlier analysis of 587 of the donors applied high-throughput TCR beta sequencing to assess whether each TCR beta V gene segment acted as functional or pseudogenic. Donor age, sex, ethnicity and CMV serostatus were compiled alongside the repertoire data. In a later genetic analysis, genome-wide SNP genotypes for about 55% of the roughly 700 donors were used, and that subset was treated as a discovery cohort. Every discovery cohort repertoire had been produced on one sequencing platform. HLA typing included class I and class II loci at four-digit resolution. The number of donors typed differed by locus, with 629-630 for A, B, C, DRB1 and DQB1, 522 for DQA1, 600 to 610 for DPA1, and 472 for DPB1. Several DR-DQ haplotypes were handled as single units for association and clustering, since linkage in the cohort was strong. Among some 400 genotyped donors of the cohort, an average of around 240,000 unique TCR beta nucleotide sequences was sequenced per donor, of which roughly 17% were non-productive.

The receptor library was made with the immunoSEQ multiplex PCR assay. For the multiplex PCR, a mixture combining 60 forward primers for TCR Vbeta segments and 13 reverse primers for TCR Jbeta segments was used. Amplification of the CDR3 region of rearranged TCR beta genes was performed with a multiplex PCR assay on genomic DNA. Amplified TCR beta libraries were sequenced as 87-base-pair reads on the Illumina HiSeq System. The study's processing was this. Across the 670 or so repertoires, a later analysis counted some 80 million unique TCR beta chains, 9.5 million to 12 million of which were shared by at least two donors. Raw reads were error-corrected and collapsed into unique sequences by a nearest-neighbor algorithm in which closely related sequences were merged to remove PCR and sequencing errors. CDR3 sequences were aligned to IMGT reference sequences to assign V, D and J gene segments. For a sequence to be retained, at least a six-nucleotide match to both a V gene segment and a J gene segment was required. Rearrangements were classified as productive when the CDR3 lacked stop codons and remained in frame with V and J, and all other rearrangements were classified as non-productive. Following IMGT convention, CDR3 was defined as the stretch from the second conserved V-encoded cysteine to the conserved J-encoded phenylalanine. The earlier analysis of some 540 of the donors excluded any sequence lacking an unambiguous match to a single V gene segment. An earlier analysis of about 590 of the donors classified V segments as functional when productive rearrangements were above 56.7% and as segregating when the standard deviation between donors was above 5%. A statistical classification framework was developed to diagnose cytomegalovirus status using the catalog of TCR beta chain sequences. V and J gene assignment, in a later analysis, came from comparing TCR nucleotide sequences with IMGT/GENE-DB human TR gene sequences. In a later analysis, CDR3 sequences and most-parsimonious VDJ recombination scenarios were assigned using the TCRdist pipeline. In a later analysis, each TCR beta chain was defined by its CDR3 amino acid sequence together with its V-gene family, and reads lacking a unique V-gene family were excluded. In a later analysis, 450 to 600 highly shared, low-generation-probability nucleotide sequences were removed to address suspected cross-contamination and a sequencing artifact. A later analysis calculated a clonal expansion index for each public chain from normalized within-repertoire ranks of inferred template counts. In a later analysis, generation probabilities were computed using a VDJ recombination model fitted to out-of-frame rearrangements, and the results were checked against IGoR. A later analysis scored TCR-TCR, TCR-HLA and TCR-CMV co-occurrence with hypergeometric tests, applying a repertoire-size bias correction to TCR pairs. To estimate false discovery rates, a later analysis permuted the HLA or CMV assignments 20 times. In a later analysis, co-occurring TCRs were grouped using DBSCAN, with TCRdist sequence similarity added in when clustering inside HLA-allele-positive subsets. Repertoires with fewer than 30,000 or more than 120,000 public chains, plus five repertoires with anomalous nucleotide sharing, were excluded from co-occurrence clustering. TCRdb holds this immuneACCESS table with in-frame rearrangements only. Some clones are missing; in checked studies, unresolved V genes explain under half, and the rest has no known cause. Clonal size and the V and J genes are those of that table, whereas D and trimming came from the DNA. This sample's clone table shows about 130,000 clones. The leading ten clones occupy roughly 2.7% of the sample.

The study at large found these results: Compared with equally common non-associated chains, HLA-associated TCR beta chains in a later analysis were more clonally expanded and had lower generation probabilities. For the cohort, immune exposure information was limited to CMV serostatus. In a later genetic analysis, fewer N-insertions in productive TCRs were reported among donors in an Asian-associated ancestry cluster than the approximately 710-donor mean. A cluster of highly shared sequence variants was judged likely to represent a technical artifact of the sequencing pipeline. According to a later analysis, most CMV-associated TCR beta chains appeared to be HLA-restricted, and the HLA associations seemed to be driven largely by CMV exposure. When HLA alleles, especially DR and DQ, strongly co-occurred, TCR associations were difficult to assign to individual alleles. In an earlier analysis of approximately 590 of the donors, most TCR beta V segments appeared in productive rearrangements about 90% or about 30% of the time, broadly matching IMGT annotations. The presence/absence analyses assumed that sequencing depth was roughly uniform across donors, and that assumption may not be true. A few of the identified cytomegalovirus-associated TCR beta chains were confirmed in vitro to be specific for cytomegalovirus antigens. In a later analysis, the rate of TCR association differed among HLA loci, with DRB1 alleles having the most associated TCRs and HLA-C alleles having the fewest. In this cohort, only TCR beta chains were sequenced, and detectable features were limited by the absence of alpha or paired-chain data. An association between a missense DCLRE1C variant and V-gene and J-gene trimming of TCR beta chains was found in a later genetic analysis and replicated in an independent cohort. The authors suggested that the approach could potentially be generalized to other disease states and immunological phenotypes. The earlier analysis of approximately 560 of the donors excluded some 15 rarely observed V segments, including chromosome 9 orphons, because counts were too low. Most TCR sequences were observed very rarely across donors, whereas some public TCRs were present in many individuals. Cytomegalovirus status was reported to be diagnosed by the classifier with high specificity and sensitivity in both the original and validation cohorts. A further reported finding was that TCR beta sequences accurately predicted the HLA-A and HLA-B alleles for most subjects in the first cohort. Linkage disequilibrium might explain the correlated functional status among segregating V segments, but an unknown experimental factor could not be excluded. Some IMGT-functional V segments, including TRBV6-2 and TRBV6-3, could not be told apart with the 87-base-pair reads, so those segments were excluded. Specific HLA alleles were associated with about 17,000 TCR beta sequences at a false discovery rate of 0.05 in a later analysis. Because HLA typing was missing for some donors at each locus, association tests included only the typed subset. The study gave a list of some 150 TCR beta chains associated with cytomegalovirus. In a later analysis, several top co-occurrence clusters were reported to appear linked to parvovirus B19, influenza, CMV and Epstein-Barr virus.

In total, roughly 670 healthy bone marrow donors made up the cohort. At the time of sampling, all cohort members were nominally healthy, though unrecorded immune exposures were likely present. The donor tested CMV seronegative and was one of the 352 seronegative cohort members. A peripheral blood sample was collected from each donor, and TCR beta sequencing was performed on peripheral blood mononuclear cells. Genomic DNA was extracted from the blood cell samples with the Qiagen DNeasy Blood Extraction Kit. About this clone: No cognate antigen has been identified for it.

V is clipped by 7 bases and J by 0 bases, and the sequence between their germline boundaries is 17 bases long. Including the terminal cysteine and phenylalanine, the CDR3 comprises 16 residues. Only the CDR3 portion is preserved as DNA: 48 bases, with reading frame beginning at the first base. From a lookup of the germline V gene (reference sequence), CDR1 and CDR2 are SEHNR and FQNEAQ. Sequenced: PBMCs. The receptor comes from a man aged 25-40 years in good health and CMV-seronegative. The V gene is TRBV7-9 and the J gene is TRBJ2-3; TRBD2 could be the D gene, as 5 bases match. This receptor carries the CDR3 CASITLLAGSTDTQYF. The sequence in DNA is TGTGCCAGCATCACCCTGCTCGCGGGCAGCACAGATACGCAGTATTTT.